The 31 T cell receptor beta chains reported below all come from one sample, sequenced in a study of beta chain features in type 1 diabetes. The entirety of the isolated RNA underwent reverse transcription, so expressed TCRB transcripts were sequenced. Measured with immunoSEQ multiplex PCR; TCRdb has only the in-frame clones, and not every one. This table has about 160,000 clones, 9% to 10% appearing once. What these receptors recognize is not known. Study-level results: TCRB CDR3 length was moderately but significantly reduced in all four CD4+ subsets of Type 1 diabetes patients.

The sequencing sample was made of central memory CD4+ T cells from blood. These receptors were obtained from a woman aged 25 to 39 with type 1 diabetes.

In this sample, this clone turned up a few times. This chain links TRBV7-9 with TRBJ2-1; TRBD1 agrees at 8 bases. The CDR3 has 17 residues. The germline V gene encodes CDR1 SEHNR and CDR2 FQNEAQ (reference sequence). The V segment lost 5 bases and the J segment 5 bases; nucleotides outside the gene matches: 14. CDR3 sequence (DNA): TGTGCCAGCAGCAAATCCCCCGACAGGGGTGCCCACAATGAGCAGTTCTTC. Encoded protein: CASSKSPDRGAHNEQFF.

There are a few counts of this clone. The rearrangement uses TRBV18 and TRBJ2-5; maybe TRBD2 (5 bases). The better agreement between TRBJ2-7 and the DNA end casts doubt on the J call. The CDR3 consists of 12 residues. Germline lookup yields CDR1 KGHSH and CDR2 LQKENI. CDR3 region: CASSPEGSEQYF. CDR3 DNA: TGTGCCAGCTCACCAGAGGGTTCCGAGCAGTACTTC.

This chain uses TRBV6-1 with TRBJ2-1; D gene unclear. The CDR3 covers 12 residues. Germline V gene data show CDR1 as MNHNS and CDR2 as SASEGT. V was shortened by 3 bases and J by 2 bases, with 2 bases between the two germline ends. CDR3 protein: CASSDTYNEQFF. The CDR3 bases are TGTGCCAGCAGTGACACCTACAATGAGCAGTTCTTC.

The V and J genes are TRBV7-8 and TRBJ2-7; D is possibly TRBD1 (5 bases). This CDR3 region has 13 residues. The V gene lost 5 bases and the J gene lost 3 bases, with 11 bases spanning the gap. Germline CDR1 is SGHVS and CDR2 is FQNEAQ. CDR3 sequence reads: CASSTMGLYEQYF. The CDR3 DNA reads TGTGCCAGCAGCACCATGGGGCTCTACGAGCAGTACTTC.

This clone was seen more than once but under ten times. The chain combines TRBV5-1 with TRBJ2-1; TRBD2 agrees at 7 bases. CDR3 length equals 15 residues. The trim removed 4 bases at V and 7 bases at J, leaving 11 bases unmatched. Per the germline V gene, CDR1 is SGHRS and CDR2 is YFSETQ. The CDR3 reads CASSVRAGALNEQFF. The CDR3 nucleotides read TGCGCCAGCAGCGTACGGGCGGGAGCTTTGAATGAGCAGTTCTTC.

The sample holds a few counts of this clone. The V call is TRBV5-1, the J call TRBJ2-7; TRBD1 matches 8 bases. Trimming took 4 bases from V and 7 from J; bases not matched to a gene: 4. This CDR3 region has 12 residues. Looked up from germline, CDR1 is SGHRS and CDR2 is YFSETQ. CDR3 in DNA: TGCGCCAGCAGCCCGGACAGGGTTGAGCAGTACTTC. Its protein is CASSPDRVEQYF.

The genes are TRBV29-1 and TRBJ2-5, with D possibly TRBD1 on 5 matching bases. The CDR3 covers 12 residues. From germline, CDR1 is SQVTM and CDR2 ANQGSEA. The germline V and J ends were trimmed by 3 bases and 6 bases, with 11 bases remaining between them. The CDR3 nucleotides are TGCAGCGTTGACAGGGAAGGCAAGACCCAGTACTTC. This encodes CSVDREGKTQYF.

This chain's CDR3 is CASSTRGKYF. CDR3 DNA sequence: TGTGCCAGCAGCACCAGGGGGAAGTACTTC. The chain has TRBV9 and TRBJ2-5; 7 bases are a match to TRBD1. Germline CDR1 and CDR2: SGDLS and YYNGEE. CDR3 length: 10 amino acids. J lost 12 bases, V lost 4 bases, and 3 bases had no gene match.

This clone was picked up a small number of times. As DNA, the CDR3 is TGTGCCAGCAGCTTTTACAGGGAAAGAAACACTGAAGCTTTCTTT. Its translation is CASSFYRERNTEAFF. The rearrangement joins TRBV7-2 to TRBJ1-1; tentative D call: TRBD1 (6 bases). Between the trimmed V and J ends, which lost 3 bases and 2 bases, there was a span of 13 bases. Germline V gene lookup returns CDR1 SGHTA and CDR2 FQGNSA. The CDR3 is 15 residues long.

The chain combines TRBV19 with TRBJ2-1, with TRBD2 identical over 8 bases. Germline-derived CDR1 and CDR2 are LNHDA and SQIVND (reference sequence). This CDR3 spans 14 amino acids. V dropped 5 bases and J dropped 10; count of bases not matched to a gene: 10. CDR3 region: CASSQAGGPLEQFF. The CDR3 bases are TGTGCCAGTAGTCAGGCGGGAGGACCTCTAGAGCAGTTCTTC.

This clone appeared a few times. The rearrangement joins TRBV10-1 to TRBJ1-2; TRBD1 agrees at 7 bases. Germline V lookup: CDR1 WNHNN, CDR2 SYGVQD (reference sequence). The trim removed 0 bases at V and 13 bases at J, leaving 5 bases unmatched. The CDR3 has 12 residues. The CDR3 bases are TGCGCCAGCAGTGAGTCGACAGGGTTGCTCACCTTC. Its protein product is CASSESTGLLTF.

The CDR3 protein is CATSRDIQASNQPQHF. Here the CDR3 DNA reads TGTGCCACCAGCAGAGATATACAGGCAAGCAATCAGCCCCAGCATTTT. The chain employs TRBV15 and TRBJ1-5; maybe TRBD1 (5 bases). This CDR3 spans 16 amino acids. Per germline, CDR1 LNHNV and CDR2 YYDKDF (reference sequence). V lost 0 bases, J lost 1 base, and 10 bases lay in between.

This clone has more than one count but fewer than ten. The gene calls are TRBV5-4 and TRBJ2-3, with 7 bases identical to TRBD1. The V segment lost 7 bases and the J segment 1 base; nucleotides outside the gene matches: 0. Per the germline V gene, CDR1 is SGHNT and CDR2 is YYREEE (reference sequence). The CDR3 sequence is 12 residues long. The CDR3 here is CASGQGTDTQYF. CDR3 in DNA: TGTGCCAGCGGACAGGGCACAGATACGCAGTATTTT.

This clone was counted only a few times. The chain uses TRBV28 and TRBJ2-7; perhaps TRBD1 as D (7 bases). The V end was cut by 1 base, the J end by 10 bases, with 17 bases between. In germline, CDR1 is MDHEN, CDR2 SYDVKM. The CDR3 contains 14 residues. The CDR3 DNA is TGTGCCAGCAGTTTATCGAGGGATCAGGGGGGACAGTACTTC. Its translation is CASSLSRDQGGQYF.

The chain carries TRBV11-3 and TRBJ2-7; 9 nucleotides line up with TRBD1. J was trimmed by 5 bases and V by 7 bases; bases with no gene match: 9. Germline CDR1 and CDR2: SGHNT and YENEEA. The CDR3 length is 14 residues. In DNA, the CDR3 is TGTGCCAGCAAACAAACCGGGACAGGGAACGAGCAGTACTTC. Its protein is CASKQTGTGNEQYF.

The chain recombines TRBV4-1 with TRBJ1-1; D perhaps matches TRBD1 (5 bases). V lost 3 bases to trimming and J lost 1 base, with 12 bases between them. Germline CDR1 reads MGHRA; CDR2 reads YSYEKL. The CDR3 is made up of 15 amino acids. The CDR3 sequence is CASSQSGVENTEAFF. The DNA for the CDR3 is TGCGCCAGCAGCCAGTCGGGGGTGGAGAACACTGAAGCTTTCTTT.

This clone was observed a few times. In DNA, the CDR3 is TGCGCCAGCAGATATGAGGTTCAAGAGACCCAGTACTTC. As protein: CASRYEVQETQYF. The V and J genes are TRBV5-1 and TRBJ2-5, with D hard to call. The CDR3 totals 13 residues. The germline gives CDR1 SGHRS, CDR2 YFSETQ. Trimming removed 5 bases at V and 2 bases at J, with 10 bases between. The full variable domain, in which reference TRBV5-1 and TRBJ2-5 provide the parts outside the CDR3, is KAGVTQTPRYLIKTRGQQVTLSCSPISGHRSVSWYQQTPGQGLQFLFEYFSETQRNKGNFPGRFSGRQFSNSRSEMNVSTLELGDSALYLCASRYEVQETQYFGPGTRLLVL.

This clone was counted between two and nine times. The chain has TRBV2 and TRBJ1-3, with D maybe TRBD1 (6 bases). CDR1 is SNHLY and CDR2 is FYNNEI in the germline V gene. The germline V and J ends were trimmed by 8 bases and 4 bases, with 18 bases remaining between them. The CDR3 is made up of 15 amino acids. The CDR3 protein is CASSPQGLYGNTIYF. The CDR3 DNA follows: TGTGCCAGCTCCCCGCAGGGGCTTTACGGAAACACCATATATTTT.

The chain carries TRBV6-4 and TRBJ2-1, with a possible D match to TRBD2 (5 bases). This CDR3 region has 13 residues. Trimming cost V 6 bases and J 9 bases, with 15 bases left between them. Looked up from germline, CDR1 is MRHNA and CDR2 is SNTAGT. For the CDR3, the DNA is TGTGCCAGCAGCCAGACTACTCTCGCTGAGCAGTTCTTC. It encodes CASSQTTLAEQFF.

The chain combines TRBV5-4 with TRBJ2-7, with D maybe TRBD1 (6 bases). Germline CDR1 is SGHNT and CDR2 is YYREEE (reference sequence). This CDR3 is built from 14 residues. The V and J ends lost 4 bases and 0 bases respectively, with 11 bases between them. The DNA for the CDR3 is TGTGCCAGCAGCGTGACAGGCCGCTCCTACGAGCAGTACTTC. It codes for CASSVTGRSYEQYF.

In this sample, this clone turned up a few times. The rearrangement uses TRBV29-1 and TRBJ1-2; unclear D gene. The CDR3 has 12 residues. V lost 7 bases to trimming and J lost 6 bases, with 15 bases between them. The V gene's germline CDR1 is SQVTM and CDR2 ANQGSEA. The CDR3 DNA is TGCAGCGCTGGTAAACAGCTCGATGGCTACACCTTC. Translation: CSAGKQLDGYTF.

This clone was seen a few times. The chain joins TRBV5-1 to TRBJ2-1; perhaps TRBD1 as D (5 bases). CDR3 length: 13 residues. Trimming stripped 3 bases from V and 9 bases from J, with 13 bases between. Germline values: CDR1 SGHRS, CDR2 YFSETQ. CDR3: CASSWMGPREQFF. The CDR3 DNA follows: TGCGCCAGCAGCTGGATGGGGCCTCGTGAGCAGTTCTTC.

This clone was counted a few times. This sequence joins TRBV6-6 and TRBJ1-4, with TRBD1 matching over 10 bases. CDR1 and CDR2 (germline): MNHNY, SVGAGI (reference sequence). The length of the CDR3 is 16 residues. Unmatched junction bases numbered 7, after V lost 5 bases and J lost 4 bases. CDR3 protein: CASSAGTGAYNEKLFF. CDR3 bases: TGTGCCAGCAGTGCCGGGACAGGGGCGTATAATGAAAAACTGTTTTTT.

The sample holds a few counts of this clone. The rearrangement uses TRBV23-1 and TRBJ2-5, with 13 bases fitting TRBD2. TRBV23-1 is classed as an ORF, of uncertain function. The CDR3 length is 16 residues. Trimming at V came to 3 bases and at J to 7 bases, leaving 8 bases not matched to a gene. The CDR3 DNA reads TGCGCCAGCAGTCAGCATAGCCGGACTAGCGGGAGGACCCAGTACTTC. It yields the protein CASSQHSRTSGRTQYF.

This clone was seen a few times. CDR3 DNA sequence: TGTGCCAGCAGCCCCTGGAGCGGGAATGTAGATACGCAGTATTTT. It translates to CASSPWSGNVDTQYF. This sequence joins TRBV7-2 and TRBJ2-3; 7 positions agree with TRBD2. V trimming: 5 bases; J trimming: 5 bases; junction bases outside the gene matches: 10. Germline CDR1 is SGHTA and CDR2 is FQGNSA. CDR3 length: 15 residues. Full variable domain (outside the CDR3, taken from reference TRBV7-2 and TRBJ2-3): GAGVSQSPSNKVTEKGKDVELRCDPISGHTALYWYRQSLGQGLEFLIYFQGNSAPDKSGLPSDRFSAERTGGSVSTLTIQRTQQEDSAVYLCASSPWSGNVDTQYFGPGTRLTVL.

The V call is TRBV9, the J call TRBJ2-7; 11 nucleotides agree with TRBD2. The CDR3 consists of 15 residues. Looked up from germline, CDR1 is SGDLS and CDR2 is YYNGEE. V shed 4 bases and J 1 base; nucleotides not matched to a gene: 4. The CDR3 is CASSKGTSGSYEQYF. For the CDR3, the DNA is TGTGCCAGCAGCAAGGGGACTAGCGGATCCTACGAGCAGTACTTC.

The CDR3 DNA is TGTGCCAGCAGCGTAGGACCGGGAGGGGTTACAGATACGCAGTATTTT. Protein product: CASSVGPGGVTDTQYF. The rearrangement uses TRBV9 and TRBJ2-3, with TRBD2 identical over 8 bases. The CDR3 runs to 16 residues. V was pared by 0 bases and J by 3 bases, with 6 bases of the junction left unmatched. Germline loops: CDR1 SGDLS, CDR2 YYNGEE.

The V call is TRBV14, the J call TRBJ2-1; TRBD2 aligns across 8 bases. CDR1 is SGHDN and CDR2 is FVKESK in the germline V gene. With V trimmed by 5 bases and J by 9 bases, 6 bases remained unmatched. The CDR3 spans 13 residues. The CDR3 here is CASSYTSGGEQFF. The CDR3 DNA reads TGTGCCAGCAGCTACACTAGCGGCGGTGAGCAGTTCTTC.

V usage is TRBV5-4 and J usage is TRBJ1-1; maybe TRBD1 (6 bases). CDR1 SGHNT and CDR2 YYREEE come from the germline V gene (reference sequence). The V end was cut by 4 bases, the J end by 1 base, with 11 bases between. CDR3 length: 14 residues. DNA of the CDR3: TGTGCCAGCAGCGGACAGACAGGGAACACTGAAGCTTTCTTT. It specifies CASSGQTGNTEAFF.

The V and J genes are TRBV5-6 and TRBJ2-5; 11 bases map to TRBD2. The ends lost 5 bases at V and 2 bases at J; junction bases unmatched: 5. CDR3 length: 15 residues. Germline V lookup: CDR1 SGHDT, CDR2 YYEEEE. The CDR3 sequence: CASSPTSGTQETQYF. In DNA, the CDR3 is TGTGCCAGCAGTCCGACTAGCGGGACGCAAGAGACCCAGTACTTC.

Worth noting for this clone: Relative to the germline gene, one junction end is altered; a read error may explain this. V gene TRBV7-9 combines with J gene TRBJ2-7; 8 positions agree with TRBD1. Germline V CDR1 and CDR2: SEHNR, FQNEAQ (reference sequence). CDR3 length: 14 amino acids. CDR3 coding DNA: TGTGCCAGCAGCCCTCAGGGGGCCTCCTCCGAGCAGTACTTC. This translates into CASSPQGASSEQYF.